The sequence of this T cell receptor beta chain was determined in a study of blood T cell repertoires in COVID-19. Overall study: COVID-19 samples from acute and convalescent phases originated in the United States, Italy and Spain.

This CDR3 is 15 amino acids long. In germline, CDR1 is MGHDK, CDR2 SYGVNS. The V gene lost 8 bases and the J gene lost 0 bases, with 15 bases spanning the gap. Data came from immunoSEQ multiplex PCR; TCRdb stores just in-frame clones and leaves some out. The data contain some 90,000 clones, roughly 80% of them seen just once; the ten biggest clones take up around 4.5%. The genes are TRBV25-1 and TRBJ2-3; the D gene is possibly TRBD2 (5 bases). The sample comprised peripheral blood. The source of this sequence is a man between 60 and 70 years old with acute or convalescent COVID-19. CDR3 loop: CASSHRRGSTDTQYF. As DNA, the CDR3 is TGTGCCAGCTCCCACAGACGGGGTAGCACAGATACGCAGTATTTT.